This T cell receptor (beta chain) is from a study of cytomegalovirus exposure and HLA in healthy donors. The PCR contained 60 Vbeta and 13 Jbeta primers. TCRdb's table, derived via immunoSEQ multiplex PCR, lists solely in-frame clones and lacks some. This table holds under 30,000 clones, about four fifths found once. Study-level results: Prior analysis indicated that the majority of TCR beta V segments exhibited productivity approximately 87% or approximately 30% of the time.

Turning to this clone: What it recognizes is unknown.

The CDR3 length is 16 residues. V shed 4 bases and J 0 bases; nucleotides not matched to a gene: 7. Germline V lookup: CDR1 SGHRS, CDR2 YFSETQ. The V and J genes are TRBV5-1 and TRBJ1-1, with TRBD1 matching 9 bases. The TCR sequence derives from a male donor in good health and CMV-seronegative. The material sequenced was PBMCs. The CDR3 is CASSIGTGSMNTEAFF. The CDR3 DNA reads TGCGCCAGCAGCATCGGGACAGGGAGCATGAACACTGAAGCTTTCTTT. The complete variable domain, with remaining parts taken from reference TRBV5-1 and TRBJ1-1, reads KAGVTQTPRYLIKTRGQQVTLSCSPISGHRSVSWYQQTPGQGLQFLFEYFSETQRNKGNFPGRFSGRQFSNSRSEMNVSTLELGDSALYLCASSIGTGSMNTEAFFGQGTRLTVV.